These 14 T cell receptor beta chains were all obtained from the same sample, sequenced in a study of radiotherapy plus CTLA-4 blockade in lung cancer (dated by TCRdb to between 2017 and 2018). Library generation was performed with the immunoSEQ multiplex PCR assay. As stored in TCRdb, this immuneACCESS dataset retains in-frame rearrangements with V and J assigned. A fraction of the clones does not appear; measured against another copy, unresolved V genes explain less than half of the discrepancy, and the remainder lacks a known reason. For this sample the table gives tens of thousands of clones, of which roughly four fifths were detected only once. Around 2.4% of the sample is in the top ten clones. The starting material was peripheral blood, obtained from a patient treated with radiotherapy plus ipilimumab. All receptors derive from a human donor with non-small cell lung cancer whose response to radiotherapy plus ipilimumab could not be evaluated.

The chain is built from TRBV7-2 and TRBJ1-1; the D gene is possibly TRBD1 (6 bases). Trimming took 5 bases from V and 5 from J, leaving 15 bases between them. CDR1 and CDR2 (germline): SGHTA, FQGNSA. CDR3 size: 14 residues. Here the CDR3 reads CASSRQDLGTEAFF. DNA of the CDR3: TGTGCCAGCAGCCGACAGGACCTGGGGACTGAAGCTTTCTTT.

The chain couples TRBV5-1 to TRBJ2-1, with 10 positions matching TRBD1. V shed 8 bases, J shed 8 bases, and the junction held 10 bases outside the gene matches. Germline assignment: CDR1 SGHRS and CDR2 YFSETQ. The CDR3 covers 14 residues. CDR3 sequence reads: CASNTGTGEDEQFF. DNA for the CDR3: TGCGCCAGTAACACCGGGACAGGGGAGGATGAGCAGTTCTTC.

V is TRBV11-1 and J is TRBJ2-3; no clear D. This CDR3 spans 12 amino acids. Germline V CDR1 and CDR2: SGHAT, FQDESV (reference sequence). V lost 6 bases to trimming and J lost 5 bases, with 9 bases between them. This CDR3 reads CASSARLDTQYF. CDR3 sequence (DNA): TGTGCCAGCAGTGCTAGGCTAGATACGCAGTATTTT.

The CDR3 DNA sequence: TGTGCCAGTAGTATCGGGGCTAGCGGCCGCACCGGGGAGCTGTTTTTT. This codes for CASSIGASGRTGELFF. The rearrangement uses TRBV19 and TRBJ2-2; 7 nucleotides agree with TRBD2. Germline V gene lookup returns CDR1 LNHDA and CDR2 SQIVND (reference sequence). This CDR3 spans 16 amino acids. The ends lost 3 bases at V and 4 bases at J; junction bases unmatched: 8. Full variable domain (outside the CDR3, taken from reference TRBV19 and TRBJ2-2): DGGITQSPKYLFRKEGQNVTLSCEQNLNHDAMYWYRQDPGQGLRLIYYSQIVNDFQKGDIAEGYSVSREKKESFPLTVTSAQKNPTAFYLCASSIGASGRTGELFFGEGSRLTVL.

The V and J genes are TRBV7-9 and TRBJ1-2; D uncertain. The CDR3 sequence is 15 residues long. CDR1 SEHNR and CDR2 FQNEAQ come from the germline V gene (reference sequence). V dropped 4 bases and J dropped 3 bases, with 15 bases sitting between them. DNA of the CDR3: TGTGCCAGCAGCTCCAGCGGGCCTCTGTACTATGGCTACACCTTC. Protein sequence: CASSSSGPLYYGYTF.

For the CDR3, the DNA is TGCGCCAGCAGCTTGGCCCGGGGGTCCGATGGCTACACCTTC. Residues: CASSLARGSDGYTF. The chain links TRBV5-1 to TRBJ1-2, with a possible D match to TRBD1 (5 bases). There are 14 residues in the CDR3. Germline assignment: CDR1 SGHRS and CDR2 YFSETQ. Deletions cut 0 bases from V and 6 bases from J, with 12 bases between. Based on the CDR3 plus reference TRBV5-1 and TRBJ1-2, the full variable domain is KAGVTQTPRYLIKTRGQQVTLSCSPISGHRSVSWYQQTPGQGLQFLFEYFSETQRNKGNFPGRFSGRQFSNSRSEMNVSTLELGDSALYLCASSLARGSDGYTFGSGTRLTVV.

This clone was counted only a few times. The chain carries TRBV30 and TRBJ1-2; TRBD1 matches at 10 bases. Germline trimming cut 5 bases from V and 6 bases from J; bases unmatched to any gene: 6. This CDR3 has 13 amino acids. CDR1 GTSNPN and CDR2 SVGIG come from the germline V gene (reference sequence). The CDR3 protein is CAWPGQGKDGYTF. As DNA, the CDR3 is TGTGCCTGGCCGGGACAGGGGAAAGATGGCTACACCTTC.

This chain connects TRBV5-1 to TRBJ2-5, with unresolved D. The germline gives CDR1 SGHRS, CDR2 YFSETQ. Trimming took 0 bases from V and 0 from J, leaving 6 bases between them. There are 14 residues in the CDR3. The CDR3 region has the DNA TGCGCCAGCAGCTTGGTTGTAGACCAAGAGACCCAGTACTTC. It translates to CASSLVVDQETQYF. The full variable domain, rest sourced from reference TRBV5-1 and TRBJ2-5, is KAGVTQTPRYLIKTRGQQVTLSCSPISGHRSVSWYQQTPGQGLQFLFEYFSETQRNKGNFPGRFSGRQFSNSRSEMNVSTLELGDSALYLCASSLVVDQETQYFGPGTRLLVL.

The sample holds a few counts of this clone. The chain carries TRBV6-1 and TRBJ1-2; 7 positions match TRBD1. V dropped 5 bases and J dropped 6; count of bases not matched to a gene: 12. CDR1 is MNHNS, CDR2 SASEGT, per germline. This CDR3 spans 15 amino acids. The chain's CDR3 is CASSFSWSGGNGYTF. The CDR3 DNA reads TGTGCCAGCAGTTTTAGTTGGTCAGGGGGAAATGGCTACACCTTC.

In its sample, this clone was seen a few times. The chain has TRBV4-2 and TRBJ2-1; 7 bases are shared with TRBD1. The CDR3 is 15 residues long. Unmatched junction bases numbered 8, after V lost 1 base and J lost 8 bases. Germline V gene lookup returns CDR1 LGHNA and CDR2 YNFKEQ. The CDR3 reads CASSQGDRVGHEQFF. CDR3 sequence (DNA): TGTGCCAGCAGCCAAGGCGACAGGGTAGGTCATGAGCAGTTCTTC.

This clone was counted once. This chain uses TRBV5-1 with TRBJ2-1; 7 bases match TRBD2. Germline-derived CDR1 and CDR2 are SGHRS and YFSETQ. V was clipped by 0 bases and J by 5 bases; unmatched bases: 2. The CDR3 loop spans 14 amino acids. The DNA for the CDR3 is TGCGCCAGCAGCTTGGCTAGCGGAAACAATGAGCAGTTCTTC. Translated, it gives CASSLASGNNEQFF. The variable domain in full, completed from reference TRBV5-1 and TRBJ2-1, reads KAGVTQTPRYLIKTRGQQVTLSCSPISGHRSVSWYQQTPGQGLQFLFEYFSETQRNKGNFPGRFSGRQFSNSRSEMNVSTLELGDSALYLCASSLASGNNEQFFGPGTRLTVL.

The V gene is TRBV4-2, the J gene TRBJ2-2; the D is unclear. With 1 base removed from V and 0 bases from J, the gap between germline ends came to 6 bases. CDR1 LGHNA and CDR2 YNFKEQ come from the germline V gene. The CDR3 runs to 15 residues. CDR3 DNA sequence: TGTGCCAGCAGCCAAGTGTCCACGAACACCGGGGAGCTGTTTTTT. This translates into CASSQVSTNTGELFF.

This clone was seen only a few times. The chain is built from TRBV15 and TRBJ2-7, with D possibly TRBD1 on 6 matching bases. The CDR3 contains 15 residues. Trimming took 6 bases from V and 1 from J, leaving 16 bases between them. The germline gives CDR1 LNHNV, CDR2 YYDKDF (reference sequence). The CDR3 sequence: CATSLSTGPSYEQYF. The CDR3 nucleotides are TGTGCCACCAGTCTTTCGACAGGCCCGTCCTACGAGCAGTACTTC.

This clone was detected once. The chain recombines TRBV19 with TRBJ2-2; D ambiguous. The V end was cut by 4 bases, the J end by 8 bases, with 14 bases between. The CDR3 length is 14 residues. CDR1 and CDR2 from the germline V gene are LNHDA and SQIVND (reference sequence). CDR3 nucleotides: TGTGCCAGTAGTACCTCGACTGTGGCGGGGGAGCTGTTTTTT. Amino acid sequence: CASSTSTVAGELFF.